Listed below are T cell receptor beta chains from one sample, sequenced in a study of cytomegalovirus exposure and HLA in healthy donors. Method: immunoSEQ multiplex PCR; TCRdb's copy keeps in-frame clones and lacks some. The table includes 200,000 or so clones, 85% detected once. Sequencing was carried out using PBMCs. The receptors here all came from a human donor in good health. Both conserved end residues are part of each CDR3. D genes are given only for firm matches. Size tells how often a clone was seen (once, few, many) or the class of an expanded clone, and some rows leave it out.

-	TRBD2	TRBV27	TRBJ2-1	TGTGCCAGCAGACGGAGCGGGAGCGGATCCTACAATGAGCAGTTCTTC	CASRRSGSGSYNEQFF
-	TRBD2	TRBV18	TRBJ2-7	TGTGCCAGCTCACCTATACTAGCGGGGGCCTACGAGCAGTACTTC	CASSPILAGAYEQYF
-	-	TRBV7-2	TRBJ1-1	TGTGCCAGCAGCTCCAGTACGAACACTGAAGCTTTCTTT	CASSSSTNTEAFF
-	-	TRBV4-1	TRBJ2-1	TGCGCCAGCAGCCAAGATTATAGGCTAGCGTACAATGAGCAGTTCTTC	CASSQDYRLAYNEQFF
-	-	TRBV27	TRBJ1-4	TGTGCCAGCAGTTCAAACAGGGTGCGGGAAAAACTGTTTTTT	CASSSNRVREKLFF
few	-	TRBV6-5	TRBJ1-5	TGTGCCAGCAGTTACCGACAGAGCAATCAGCCCCAGCATTTT	CASSYRQSNQPQHF
-	-	TRBV6-5	TRBJ2-3	TGTGCCAGCACTCCCTACACAGATACGCAGTATTTT	CASTPYTDTQYF
-	TRBD2	TRBV7-9	TRBJ2-1	TGTGCCAGCAGCAATTATAGCGGGAGGCCTTTATATGAGCAGTTCTTC	CASSNYSGRPLYEQFF
-	TRBD2	TRBV7-9	TRBJ2-7	TGTTCCAGCGGCAGGACGGGACTAGCGGGAGGGGGTTCCTACGAGCAGTACTTC	CSSGRTGLAGGGSYEQYF
once	-	TRBV14	TRBJ2-7	TGTGCCAGCAGCCAAGACGCGGGGCTACCCTACGAGCAGTACTTC	CASSQDAGLPYEQYF
-	-	TRBV18	TRBJ2-1	TGTGCCAGCTCATTACAGGGTGAGCAGTTCTTC	CASSLQGEQFF
-	-	TRBV30	TRBJ1-2	TGTGCCTGGAGTGTAGTTGGAGGTTCCTATGGCTACACCTTC	CAWSVVGGSYGYTF
-	TRBD1	TRBV29-1	TRBJ1-1	TGCAGCGTTGAGGACAGGCAGATGAACACTGAAGCTTTCTTT	CSVEDRQMNTEAFF
-	TRBD1	TRBV28	TRBJ2-5	TGTGCCAGCAGTTTGTCGACAGGGTGGGAGACCCAGTACTTC	CASSLSTGWETQYF
-	TRBD2	TRBV6-5	TRBJ2-7	TGTGCCAGCAGTTTTACTAGCGGGCGCTCTTACGAGCAGTACTTC	CASSFTSGRSYEQYF
few	-	TRBV19	TRBJ1-2	TGTGCCAGTAGTTATCGGGGACTTACCACAGAGGATGGCTACACCTTC	CASSYRGLTTEDGYTF
-	-	TRBV6-1	TRBJ1-1	TGTGCCAGCAGTGAATGGGTCAGGGGTAACACTGAAGCTTTCTTT	CASSEWVRGNTEAFF
once	TRBD1	TRBV2	TRBJ2-3	TGTGCCAGCAGCGACGGGACAGCTAGCACAGATACGCAGTATTTT	CASSDGTASTDTQYF
few	TRBD1	TRBV5-3	TRBJ2-7	TGTGCCAGAAGCCCGGGACAGGGCTACGAGCAGTACTTC	CARSPGQGYEQYF
-	TRBD1	TRBV14	TRBJ2-3	TGTGCCAGCAGCCAAGGCCATTGGCAGGGGACAGGGGTAGCAGATACGCAGTATTTT	CASSQGHWQGTGVADTQYF
few	TRBD1	TRBV18	TRBJ1-4	TGTGCCAGCTCACAGGGACAGCGTGAAAAACTGTTTTTT	CASSQGQREKLFF
-	TRBD1	TRBV9	TRBJ2-7	TGTGCCAGCAGCGCCTCACCGGGACAGGGCTACGAGCAGTACTTC	CASSASPGQGYEQYF
-	TRBD1	TRBV6-5	TRBJ1-3	TGTGCCAGCAAGCCGGACAGGGACTCTGGAAACACCATATATTTT	CASKPDRDSGNTIYF
-	TRBD2	TRBV29-1	TRBJ2-2	TGCAGCGTCCCCAAGATTTGGGTACAGGGACTAGCGGGGCCCGCGAACACCGGGGAGCTGTTTTTT	CSVPKIWVQGLAGPANTGELFF
few	TRBD1	TRBV7-8	TRBJ2-1	TGTGCCAGCAGCCCAGACAGGGGCTTTGAGCAGTTCTTC	CASSPDRGFEQFF
-	-	TRBV4-1	TRBJ1-4	TGCGCCAGCAGCCGAGGTGGGTCAACTAATGAAAAACTGTTTTTT	CASSRGGSTNEKLFF
few	-	TRBV27	TRBJ1-5	TGTGCCAGCAGTCCGGACTGGGGAGGCAATCAGCCCCAGCATTTT	CASSPDWGGNQPQHF
-	TRBD1	TRBV5-1	TRBJ2-6	TGCGCCAGCAGGAATCGCCGGGACAGCCGATTCTCTGGGGCCAACGTCCTGACTTTC	CASRNRRDSRFSGANVLTF
-	TRBD2	TRBV18	TRBJ2-7	TGTGCCAGCTCACCGGCTTTGAGCGGGGGGTACTACGAGCAGTACTTC	CASSPALSGGYYEQYF
-	-	TRBV6-1	TRBJ1-1	TGTGCCAGCAGTGAAATTCCGGGTTTGGCAGGGGTCGCTTTCTTT	CASSEIPGLAGVAFF
once	-	TRBV6-5	TRBJ1-4	TGTGCCAGCAGTCCAGACGAGAGGGAAAAACTGTTTTTT	CASSPDEREKLFF
-	-	TRBV6-5	TRBJ1-5	TGTGCCAGCAGTCCGAGAGTGGTCCAGCCCCAGCATTTT	CASSPRVVQPQHF
few	-	TRBV7-6	TRBJ2-5	TGTGCCAGCAGCTTAAGGGCAGGGGCCGGCCGCGAAGAGACCCAGTACTTC	CASSLRAGAGREETQYF
-	-	TRBV1	TRBJ2-1	TGCACCAGCAGCCAAGATAAGTACGAACGGTACAATGAGCAGTTCTTC	CTSSQDKYERYNEQFF
-	-	TRBV7-9	TRBJ1-3	TGTTCCAGCAGCTGGGCGATGGGGCAGAAGTCTGGAAACACCATATATTTT	CSSSWAMGQKSGNTIYF
-	TRBD1	TRBV5-8	TRBJ1-2	TGTGCCAGCAGCTTGGGGACAGGGGACTATGATGGCTACACCTTC	CASSLGTGDYDGYTF
-	-	TRBV11-3	TRBJ2-2	TGTGCCAGCAGCGACATGTCGGGACAAGGATATGCCGGGGAGCTGTTTTTT	CASSDMSGQGYAGELFF
-	TRBD1	TRBV7-2	TRBJ1-2	TGTGCCAGCAGCTTAATGCCCCCAGGGGGCTATGGCTACACCTTC	CASSLMPPGGYGYTF
-	-	TRBV5-4	TRBJ1-2	TGTGCCAGCAGCAGCCCAGGGTCGAACTATGGCTACACCTTC	CASSSPGSNYGYTF
-	TRBD1	TRBV6-4	TRBJ2-1	TGTGCCAGCAGTGTGGGAGCGACAGGGTGGTACAATGAGCAGTTCTTC	CASSVGATGWYNEQFF
-	TRBD1	TRBV7-9	TRBJ1-5	TGTTCCAGCAGCTTAGGGACAGGGAATAGCAATCAGCCCCAGCATTTT	CSSSLGTGNSNQPQHF
-	-	TRBV11-2	TRBJ2-5	TGTGCCAGCAGCTTAGGGCGGGGAGGGAGGGGGGAGACCCAGTACTTC	CASSLGRGGRGETQYF
few	-	TRBV6-1	TRBJ1-5	TGTGCCAGCAGCCAGGGGAAGTCCAGCAATCAGCCCCAGCATTTT	CASSQGKSSNQPQHF
-	TRBD2	TRBV6-1	TRBJ2-7	TGTGCCAGCAGTGCCCTAGCGGGCCTAAGGGACGAGCAGTACTTC	CASSALAGLRDEQYF
-	-	TRBV14	TRBJ2-1	TGTGCCAGCAGCCGTAAACTAGGTGGTGAGCAGTTCTTC	CASSRKLGGEQFF
-	-	TRBV5-1	TRBJ2-1	TGCGCCAGCAGCCTTCCTATTACAGTAAATGAGCAGTTCTTC	CASSLPITVNEQFF
-	-	TRBV15	TRBJ2-7	TGTGCCACCAGCAGAGAAGGGGGAACCTACGAGCAGTACTTC	CATSREGGTYEQYF
-	TRBD1	TRBV5-1	TRBJ2-5	TGCGCCAGCAGCTTCGGACAGGGGGACCAAGAGGCCCAGTACTTC	CASSFGQGDQEAQYF
once	-	TRBV10-3	TRBJ1-4	TGTGCCATCAGCGCGGGCGGGGCGGCTAATGAAAAACTGTTTTTT	CAISAGGAANEKLFF
few	TRBD2	TRBV27	TRBJ2-5	TGTGCCAGCAGTCAACGACTAGCGGGAGTGGGAGAGACCCAGTACTTC	CASSQRLAGVGETQYF
-	-	TRBV19	TRBJ1-2	TGTGCCAGTCAGCCCCAAGGGAGAAACTATGGCTACACCTTC	CASQPQGRNYGYTF